Listed below are T cell receptor beta chains from one sample, sequenced in a study of CD8 T cells in ankylosing spondylitis. TCRdb re-derived calls from the 5' RACE reads in MiXCR, one entry per CDR3 protein. The sample carries over 400,000 distinct CDR3 sequences, about 24% recorded once. The sequenced material came from blood, either unsorted or a sorted T cell fraction (not recorded which). Receptor source: a male donor with ankylosing spondylitis. CDR3s include the opening cysteine and the closing phenylalanine or tryptophan. Fields, in order: J gene, D gene, clone size, V gene, CDR3 protein, CDR3 DNA. D genes are given only for firm matches. Expanded clones are given a class, and other clones once, few, many or no size at all.

>TRBJ2-1|TRBD2|.|TRBV7-2
CASSLWSGGPNEQFF
TGTGCCAGCAGCTTATGGTCGGGAGGGCCCAATGAGCAGTTCTTC
>TRBJ1-1|.|.|TRBV10-3
CAISDPASRTEAFF
TGTGCCATCAGTGACCCGGCCTCAAGGACTGAAGCTTTCTTT
>TRBJ2-3|TRBD2|.|TRBV5-1
CATGSGRVTDTQYF
TGCGCCACCGGTAGCGGGAGGGTCACAGATACGCAGTATTTT
>TRBJ1-4|.|.|TRBV18
CASSPLTQGEKLFF
TGTGCCAGCTCTCCACTTACCCAAGGGGAAAAACTGTTTTTT
>TRBJ1-5|.|few|TRBV2
CASSEQVSNQPQHF
TGTGCCAGCAGTGAACAGGTTAGCAATCAGCCCCAGCATTTT
>TRBJ2-7|.|.|TRBV6-2/TRBV6-3
CASSYLRTAQFREQYF
TGTGCCAGCAGTTACCTTCGGACAGCACAATTCCGCGAGCAGTACTTC
>TRBJ2-3|.|few|TRBV5-1
CASSLEGRSSGTDTQYF
TGCGCCAGCAGCTTGGAGGGGCGGTCTAGCGGCACAGATACGCAGTATTTT
>TRBJ1-5|.|few|TRBV6-5
CASSYGRLGNQPQHF
TGTGCCAGCAGTTACGGACGGTTGGGCAATCAGCCCCAGCATTTT
>TRBJ1-5|.|few|TRBV20-1
CSALRDPSSGTQHF
TGCAGTGCTCTCCGGGACCCCTCGAGCGGGACCCAGCATTTT
>TRBJ2-3|TRBD2|many|TRBV5-1
CASSLALAGRLTDTQYF
TGCGCCAGCAGCTTGGCGCTAGCGGGAAGGCTAACAGATACGCAGTATTTT
>TRBJ1-4|.|.|TRBV20-1
CSVGGTTNEKLFF
TGCAGTGTTGGGGGAACAACTAATGAAAAACTGTTTTTT
>TRBJ2-1|TRBD1|.|TRBV20-1
CSASRTGGAYNEQFF
TGCAGTGCTAGTAGGACAGGAGGCGCCTACAATGAGCAGTTCTTC
>TRBJ1-5|.|.|TRBV7-2
CASSSMARRDQPQHF
TGTGCCAGCAGCTCGATGGCCCGGCGAGATCAGCCCCAGCATTTT
>TRBJ2-1|TRBD2|.|TRBV29-1
CSVEGTATSGNEQFF
TGCAGCGTTGAAGGGACGGCGACTAGCGGCAATGAGCAGTTCTTC
>TRBJ2-7|TRBD1|few|TRBV7-2
CASSMRQGLYEQYF
TGTGCCAGCAGCATGAGACAGGGTCTATACGAGCAGTACTTC
>TRBJ2-7|.|.|TRBV7-4
CASSLLDKDVQYEQYF
TGTGCCAGCAGCTTACTGGACAAGGACGTCCAATACGAGCAGTACTTC
>TRBJ2-5|.|.|TRBV5-6
CASSLAGHGETQYF
TGTGCCAGCAGCTTGGCCGGGCATGGAGAGACCCAGTACTTC
>TRBJ2-3|.|.|TRBV12-3/TRBV12-4
CASRLLATDTQYF
TGTGCCAGCAGATTACTAGCCACAGATACGCAGTATTTT
>TRBJ2-2|.|.|TRBV6-1
CASRDGGVTGELFF
TGTGCCAGTCGAGACGGGGGTGTCACCGGGGAGCTGTTTTTT
>TRBJ2-1|TRBD2|few|TRBV10-3
CAISSSGRAYNEQFF
TGTGCCATCAGTTCTAGCGGGAGGGCCTACAATGAGCAGTTCTTC
>TRBJ1-3|TRBD1|.|TRBV4-2
CASSPLQGAPGNTIYF
TGTGCCAGCAGCCCCCTACAGGGGGCACCTGGAAACACCATATATTTT
>TRBJ2-1|.|many|TRBV30
CAWGASTSFNEQFF
TGTGCCTGGGGGGCTAGTACCTCTTTCAATGAGCAGTTCTTC
>TRBJ2-5|TRBD2|few|TRBV12-3/TRBV12-4
CASSLVASGPRETQYF
TGTGCCAGCAGTTTAGTGGCTAGCGGGCCCAGAGAGACCCAGTACTTC
>TRBJ1-3|TRBD1|.|TRBV12-3/TRBV12-4
CASSVTGTGGGNTIYF
TGTGCCAGCAGTGTTACCGGGACAGGGGGAGGAAACACCATATATTTT
>TRBJ1-2|TRBD1|.|TRBV5-1
CASSLWGQGPPFTYGYTF
TGCGCCAGCAGCTTGTGGGGACAGGGGCCGCCGTTTACCTATGGCTACACCTTC
>TRBJ2-1|TRBD2|few|TRBV18
CASSPLTSGSSYNEQFF
TGTGCCAGCTCACCATTGACTAGCGGAAGCTCCTACAATGAGCAGTTCTTC
>TRBJ1-5|.|.|TRBV10-3
CAISDQGPNSNQPQHF
TGTGCCATCAGTGACCAGGGGCCGAATAGCAATCAGCCCCAGCATTTT
>TRBJ1-1|TRBD1|.|TRBV29-1
CSVTGTELIGAFF
TGCAGCGTGACGGGGACAGAGTTGATCGGAGCTTTCTTT
>TRBJ2-2|TRBD2|.|TRBV24-1
CATNSGKNTGELFF
TGTGCCACTAATAGCGGGAAAAACACCGGGGAGCTGTTTTTT